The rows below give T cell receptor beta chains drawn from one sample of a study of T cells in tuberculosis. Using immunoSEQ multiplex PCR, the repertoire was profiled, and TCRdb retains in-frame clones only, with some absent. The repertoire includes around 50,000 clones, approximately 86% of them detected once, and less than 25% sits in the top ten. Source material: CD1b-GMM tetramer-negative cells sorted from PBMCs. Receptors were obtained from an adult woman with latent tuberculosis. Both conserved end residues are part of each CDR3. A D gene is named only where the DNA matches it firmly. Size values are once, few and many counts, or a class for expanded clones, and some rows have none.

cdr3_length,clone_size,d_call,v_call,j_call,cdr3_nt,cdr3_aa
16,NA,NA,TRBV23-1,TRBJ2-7,TGCGCCAGCAGTCGCCACAGGGAGTTAATTTTATACGAGCAGTACTTC,CASSRHRELILYEQYF
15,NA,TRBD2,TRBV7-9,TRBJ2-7,TGTGCCAGCAGCCCAGTCGTTAGCGGGATGTACGAGCAGTACTTC,CASSPVVSGMYEQYF
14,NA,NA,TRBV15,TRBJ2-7,TGTGCCACCAGCAGGTCGTCGTTCGGGTCCGAGCAGTACTTC,CATSRSSFGSEQYF
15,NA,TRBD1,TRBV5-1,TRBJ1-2,TGCGCCAGCAGCCTGACAGGGATGGTTAGCTATGGCTACACCTTC,CASSLTGMVSYGYTF
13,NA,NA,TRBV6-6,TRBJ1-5,TGTGCCAGCAGCCCTGCCAGAAATCAGCCCCAGCATTTT,CASSPARNQPQHF
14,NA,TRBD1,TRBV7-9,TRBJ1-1,TGTGCCAGCAGCCCAGGACAGGGGATTACTGAAGCTTTCTTT,CASSPGQGITEAFF
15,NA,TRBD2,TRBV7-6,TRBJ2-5,TGTGCCAGCAGCTTAATACTAGCGGGGTTGGAGACCCAGTACTTC,CASSLILAGLETQYF
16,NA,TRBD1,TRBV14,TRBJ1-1,TGTGCCAGCAGCCTCTGGACAGGAGGGCCAAGGACTGAAGCTTTCTTT,CASSLWTGGPRTEAFF
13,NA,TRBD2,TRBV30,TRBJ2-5,TGTGCCTGGAGGTTGGCGGGGGAAGGGACCCAGTACTTC,CAWRLAGEGTQYF
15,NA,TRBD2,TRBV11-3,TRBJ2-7,TGTGCCAGCAGCCTATCGGGACTAGTAATCCACGAGCAGTACTTC,CASSLSGLVIHEQYF
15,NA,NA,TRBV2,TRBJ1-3,TGTGCCAGCACCGAGGGCGGGGCTACTGGAAACACCATATATTTT,CASTEGGATGNTIYF
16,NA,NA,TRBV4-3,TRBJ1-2,TGCGCCAGCAGCCAAGATAGGGTTAACAGGGTGAAGGGCTACACCTTC,CASSQDRVNRVKGYTF
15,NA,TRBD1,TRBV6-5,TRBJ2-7,TGTGCCAGCAGTTACGCACCGGACAGGGCAGGCGAGCAGTACTTC,CASSYAPDRAGEQYF
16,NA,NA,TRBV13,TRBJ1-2,TGTGCCAGCAGCTTAGCGGCAGGGAAACTAAGCTATGGCTACACCTTC,CASSLAAGKLSYGYTF
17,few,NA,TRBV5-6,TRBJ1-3,TGTGCCAGCAGCTTAGGGACAAGGTCTCTGATCGAAAACACCATATATTTT,CASSLGTRSLIENTIYF
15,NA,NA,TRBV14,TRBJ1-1,TGTGCCAGCAGCCAAATGACGGGTATGGGCACTGAAGCTTTCTTT,CASSQMTGMGTEAFF
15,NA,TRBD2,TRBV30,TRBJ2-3,TGTGCCTGGGGGCGAGGTAGCGGGGGCACAGATACGCAGTATTTT,CAWGRGSGGTDTQYF
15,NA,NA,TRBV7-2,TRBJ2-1,TGTGCCAGCAGCGCTGCAGGCGGGAACCATAATGAGCAGTTCTTC,CASSAAGGNHNEQFF
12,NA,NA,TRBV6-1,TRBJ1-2,TGTGCCAGCAGTGTGGGGGGCTATGGCTACACCTTC,CASSVGGYGYTF
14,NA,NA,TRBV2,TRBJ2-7,TGTGCCAGCAGGGCCTTCGGGGGATCCTACGAGCAGTACTTC,CASRAFGGSYEQYF
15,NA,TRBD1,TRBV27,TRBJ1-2,TGTGCCAGCAGTTCACCCTACAGGGGGAACTATGGCTACACCTTC,CASSSPYRGNYGYTF
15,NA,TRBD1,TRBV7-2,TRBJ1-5,TGTGCCACATCATTGGGACAGGGGAGCGGAAAGCCCCAGCATTTT,CATSLGQGSGKPQHF
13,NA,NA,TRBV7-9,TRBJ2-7,TGTGCCAGCAGCTTGTCAGGCACCTACGAGCAGTACTTC,CASSLSGTYEQYF
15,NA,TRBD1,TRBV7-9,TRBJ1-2,TGTGCCAGCAGCTCCCGACAGGGGTTGAACTATGGCTACACCTTC,CASSSRQGLNYGYTF